The next 31 T cell receptor beta chains were all read from a single sample in a study of blood T cell repertoires in COVID-19 (dated by TCRdb to 2018 to 2020). Library preparation employed the immunoSEQ multiplex PCR assay. Sourced from immuneACCESS, this table was stored by TCRdb with only in-frame sequences that have V and J called. A share of the clones is absent; for the studies checked, an unresolved V gene accounts for under half, and the remainder has no known explanation. Recorded for this sample are more than 120,000 clones; approximately 84% of them occurred a single time. Clones ranked in the top ten supply 3.9% of the sample. The sequenced sample consisted of PBMCs or T cells enriched from blood (not recorded which). These TCRs come from a man aged 50 to 60 in a cohort exposed to, infected with or recovered from COVID-19 (not recorded which).

This rearrangement joins TRBV19 to TRBJ1-1, with D tentatively TRBD1 (6 bases). The V end was cut by 7 bases, the J end by 0 bases, with 9 bases between. Germline loops: CDR1 LNHDA, CDR2 SQIVND (reference sequence). This CDR3 spans 13 amino acids. The DNA of the CDR3 is TGTGCCAGTAAGGGACACATGAACACTGAAGCTTTCTTT. Translating it yields CASKGHMNTEAFF.

The genes are TRBV15 and TRBJ2-7; 9 bases match TRBD2. V was pared by 5 bases and J by 6 bases, with 14 bases of the junction left unmatched. CDR1 LNHNV and CDR2 YYDKDF come from the germline V gene (reference sequence). The CDR3 runs 16 residues. The CDR3 spells CATSGPGGSGGGEQYF. CDR3 nucleotide sequence: TGTGCCACCAGCGGCCCTGGAGGTAGCGGGGGAGGCGAGCAGTACTTC.

The chain joins TRBV7-9 to TRBJ1-5, with D perhaps TRBD1 (6 bases). CDR3 length: 14 amino acids. V shed 6 bases and J shed 3 bases, with 12 bases lying between them. CDR1 and CDR2 (germline): SEHNR, FQNEAQ (reference sequence). CDR3 in amino acids: CASSTDRDNQPQHF. The CDR3 DNA reads TGTGCCAGCAGTACGGACAGAGACAATCAGCCCCAGCATTTT. The variable domain in full, completed from reference TRBV7-9 and TRBJ1-5, reads DTGVSQNPRHKITKRGQNVTFRCDPISEHNRLYWYRQTLGQGPEFLTYFQNEAQLEKSRLLSDRFSAERPKGSFSTLEIQRTEQGDSAMYLCASSTDRDNQPQHFGDGTRLSIL.

The chain is built from TRBV27 and TRBJ2-5; D gene unclear. Trimming cost V 8 bases and J 7 bases, with 14 bases left between them. The CDR3 is 12 residues long. Germline V gene lookup returns CDR1 MNHEY and CDR2 SMNVEV (reference sequence). As DNA, the CDR3 is TGTGCCAGCGGTATGCCCCCGGGGACCCAGTACTTC. Residues: CASGMPPGTQYF.

The J gene is TRBJ2-1, the V gene TRBV10-3; TRBD1 agrees at 8 bases. The V gene end was trimmed by 7 bases and the J gene end by 7 bases; junction bases not matched to a gene: 6. This CDR3 is 13 amino acids long. Germline-derived CDR1 and CDR2 are ENHRY and SYGVKD. The DNA for the CDR3 is TGTGCCATCATCGGACAGGGTTTGAATGAGCAGTTCTTC. Translating gives CAIIGQGLNEQFF.

This clone was recorded a few times. This rearrangement joins TRBV19 to TRBJ1-2; TRBD1 agrees at 9 bases. After removal of 5 bases from V and 8 bases from J, the junction contained 6 bases not matched to a gene. CDR3 size: 13 residues. Germline V gives CDR1 LNHDA, CDR2 SQIVND (reference sequence). DNA for the CDR3: TGTGCCAGTAGTCTCTCGGACAGGGGAGGCTACACCTTC. It is translated as CASSLSDRGGYTF.

This clone was recorded once. This rearrangement joins TRBV7-8 to TRBJ2-7; 13 positions match TRBD2. With 2 bases clipped from V and 0 bases from J, the junction kept 10 bases outside the gene matches. The CDR3 is 19 amino acids. Germline-derived CDR1 and CDR2 are SGHVS and FQNEAQ. This chain's CDR3 is CASSLRGLAGHDSSYEQYF. CDR3 nucleotides: TGTGCCAGCAGCTTAAGGGGACTAGCGGGGCACGATTCCTCCTACGAGCAGTACTTC.

This chain joins TRBV28 and TRBJ1-2, with a weak D call TRBD1 (5 bases). V lost 7 bases and J lost 4, with 16 bases in between. Germline V gene lookup returns CDR1 MDHEN and CDR2 SYDVKM. The CDR3 extends over 14 amino acids. The CDR3 loop is CASIGAGIGYGYTF. The DNA of the CDR3 is TGTGCCAGCATTGGGGCAGGGATAGGCTATGGCTACACCTTC.

This chain connects TRBV29-1 to TRBJ1-2, with D possibly matching TRBD1 (5 bases). The CDR3 is 12 amino acids. Deletions cut 0 bases from V and 11 bases from J, with 13 bases between. Germline V gene data show CDR1 as SQVTM and CDR2 as ANQGSEA. The DNA of the CDR3 is TGCAGCGTTGAAGATCGTTCTAAGGGGTACACCTTC. It yields the protein CSVEDRSKGYTF.

The chain couples TRBV24-1 to TRBJ1-1; D may be TRBD1 (5 bases). The CDR3 sequence is 12 residues long. Looked up from germline, CDR1 is KGHDR and CDR2 is SFDVKD. The ends were cut back, 7 bases at V and 11 bases at J, with 16 bases in the middle. The CDR3 DNA reads as TGTGCCACCAGCCTGGATGGGGGGTTTGCTTTCTTT. Residues: CATSLDGGFAFF.

This clone has just a few counts. The genes are TRBV12-5 and TRBJ1-3; 10 nucleotides agree with TRBD1. V trimming: 2 bases; J trimming: 0 bases; junction bases outside the gene matches: 7. The length of the CDR3 is 18 residues. Germline CDR1 LGHNT, CDR2 FRNRAP. The chain's CDR3 is CASGLKTGGDNSGNTIYF. As DNA, the CDR3 is TGTGCTAGTGGTTTGAAGACAGGGGGCGATAACTCTGGAAACACCATATATTTT.

The V gene is TRBV5-1, the J gene TRBJ1-1; D unresolved. CDR3 length: 12 amino acids. The germline V gene encodes CDR1 SGHRS and CDR2 YFSETQ. V was shortened by 5 bases and J by 3 bases, with 8 bases between the two germline ends. Here the CDR3 reads CASRGEYTEAFF. The CDR3 DNA reads as TGCGCCAGCAGGGGCGAGTACACTGAAGCTTTCTTT.

J is TRBJ1-5 and V is TRBV7-8, with D hard to call. Germline loops: CDR1 SGHVS, CDR2 FQNEAQ. This CDR3 comprises 15 residues. The ends were cut back, 0 bases at V and 9 bases at J, with 15 bases in the middle. The CDR3 is CASSLALSGLGPQHF. The DNA for the CDR3 is TGTGCCAGCAGCTTAGCGCTGTCGGGGTTGGGGCCCCAGCATTTT.

The rearrangement joins TRBV7-2 to TRBJ2-7; 7 positions agree with TRBD1. The CDR3 covers 17 residues. CDR1 is SGHTA and CDR2 is FQGNSA in the germline V gene. V was clipped by 5 bases and J by 6 bases; unmatched bases: 19. CDR3 loop: CASSGPRDSHIGGEQYF. For the CDR3, the DNA is TGTGCCAGCAGCGGACCTAGGGACAGTCATATAGGGGGCGAGCAGTACTTC.

The chain uses TRBV6-5 and TRBJ2-1; 9 bases agree with TRBD2. V dropped 2 bases and J dropped 9; count of bases not matched to a gene: 11. This CDR3 is 16 amino acids long. The germline V gene encodes CDR1 MNHEY and CDR2 SVGAGI. CDR3 in amino acids: CASSYVWSGRRVEQFF. The CDR3 DNA reads as TGTGCCAGCAGTTACGTCTGGAGCGGGAGGAGGGTTGAGCAGTTCTTC.

The genes are TRBV2 and TRBJ1-2; a possible D gene is TRBD1 (6 bases). Trimming shortened V by 6 bases and J by 8 bases, and 16 bases separated the two germline ends. The V gene's germline CDR1 is SNHLY and CDR2 FYNNEI. CDR3 size: 13 residues. This CDR3 reads CASSATGWGGYTF. CDR3 sequence (DNA): TGTGCCAGCAGCGCTACAGGGTGGGGCGGCTACACCTTC.

This clone showed up just a few times. For the CDR3, the DNA is TGCGCCAGCAGCGACAGGGGGCAACATGAAGGCGAGCAGTACTTC. This translates into CASSDRGQHEGEQYF. This chain joins TRBV5-1 and TRBJ2-7; TRBD1 matches 10 bases. Trimming took 4 bases from V and 6 from J; bases not matched to a gene: 10. The CDR3 length is 15 residues. Germline V CDR1 and CDR2: SGHRS, YFSETQ.

The chain joins TRBV14 to TRBJ2-1; D is perhaps TRBD2 (5 bases). V lost 0 bases and J 6 bases, leaving 12 bases between the germline ends. The CDR3 sequence is 15 residues long. The V gene's germline CDR1 is SGHDN and CDR2 FVKESK. The CDR3 DNA is TGTGCCAGCAGCCAAGATCGAGGGTCGGGCAATGAGCAGTTCTTC. Protein product: CASSQDRGSGNEQFF.

The chain carries TRBV19 and TRBJ1-4; 9 nucleotides align to TRBD1. J gave up 5 bases and V 8 bases, and 6 bases lay outside the gene matches. The CDR3 is made up of 14 amino acids. Germline V gene sequence: CDR1 LNHDA, CDR2 SQIVND (reference sequence). CDR3 protein: CASVGTGQNEKLFF. The CDR3 bases are TGTGCCAGTGTCGGGACAGGGCAAAATGAAAAACTGTTTTTT.

This clone was seen more than once but under ten times. The rearrangement joins TRBV30 to TRBJ2-1; the match to TRBD1 covers 10 bases. Losses at the gene ends were 0 bases for V and 7 bases for J; bases not matched to a gene: 6. The CDR3 covers 15 residues. Germline CDR1 and CDR2: GTSNPN and SVGIG (reference sequence). CDR3 DNA sequence: TGTGCCTGGAGTGTACGACAGGGGGCGGGTAATGAGCAGTTCTTC. It yields the protein CAWSVRQGAGNEQFF.

The chain has TRBV7-9 and TRBJ2-7; D gene unclear. Deletions cut 1 base from V and 6 bases from J, with 4 bases between. The germline gives CDR1 SEHNR, CDR2 FQNEAQ (reference sequence). There are 11 residues in the CDR3. The CDR3 DNA follows: TGTGCCAGCAGCTTAGACGGCGAGCAGTACTTC. It yields the protein CASSLDGEQYF.

In its sample, this clone was seen once. V is TRBV6-2 or TRBV6-3 and J is TRBJ2-2; 7 nucleotides line up with TRBD2. The CDR3 has 15 residues. In germline, CDR1 is MNHEY, CDR2 SVGEGT. Trimming took 4 bases from V and 5 from J; bases not matched to a gene: 7. CDR3: CASSFQRGGTGELFF. CDR3 DNA: TGTGCCAGCAGTTTCCAGCGGGGCGGAACCGGGGAGCTGTTTTTT.

The genes are TRBV7-7 and TRBJ2-5; TRBD2 matches 13 bases. This CDR3 comprises 17 residues. V lost 4 bases to trimming and J lost 0 bases; unmatched junction nucleotides: 5. Germline V lookup: CDR1 SSHAT, CDR2 FNYEAQ (reference sequence). This CDR3 is CASSSLGLAGDQETQYF. CDR3 coding DNA: TGTGCCAGCAGCTCCCTCGGACTAGCGGGGGACCAAGAGACCCAGTACTTC.

V is TRBV28 and J is TRBJ1-3, with TRBD1 identical over 9 bases. The V gene's germline CDR1 is MDHEN and CDR2 SYDVKM. Trimming took 4 bases from V and 8 from J; bases not matched to a gene: 6. The CDR3 runs to 14 residues. Written as DNA, the CDR3 is TGTGCCAGCAGTTCCGGACAGGGGCGGGACACCATATATTTT. It is translated as CASSSGQGRDTIYF.

This clone was seen just once. This chain joins TRBV5-8 and TRBJ2-2; no clear D. Trimming shortened V by 1 base and J by 0 bases, and 7 bases separated the two germline ends. From germline, CDR1 is SGHTS and CDR2 YDEGEE. This CDR3 has 15 residues. The CDR3 coding sequence is TGTGCCAGCAGCTTGTGGCAGGCGAACACCGGGGAGCTGTTTTTT. Translating it yields CASSLWQANTGELFF.

V usage is TRBV5-6 and J usage is TRBJ2-5; TRBD1 agrees at 7 bases. The length of the CDR3 is 15 residues. V lost 3 bases to trimming and J lost 5 bases; unmatched junction nucleotides: 10. CDR1 is SGHDT and CDR2 is YYEEEE in the germline V gene. CDR3 loop: CASSSQGFLEETQYF. The CDR3 DNA reads as TGTGCCAGCAGCTCACAGGGGTTTCTCGAGGAGACCCAGTACTTC.

This chain uses TRBV7-9 with TRBJ2-7; 7 bases match TRBD2. CDR3 length equals 14 residues. CDR1 is SEHNR and CDR2 is FQNEAQ in the germline V gene (reference sequence). Unmatched junction bases numbered 10, after V lost 8 bases and J lost 3 bases. The CDR3 coding sequence is TGTGCCAGCTCCGGCGGGAGTACCCTCTACGAGCAGTACTTC. Its translation is CASSGGSTLYEQYF.

The sample holds a few counts of this clone. V is TRBV27 and J is TRBJ1-6; TRBD1 agrees at 12 bases. Germline values: CDR1 MNHEY, CDR2 SMNVEV (reference sequence). This CDR3 spans 15 amino acids. Trimming at V came to 5 bases and at J to 8 bases, leaving 4 bases not matched to a gene. The CDR3 is CASSPGTGGYSPLHF. The CDR3 coding sequence is TGTGCCAGCAGTCCCGGGACAGGGGGCTATTCACCCCTCCACTTT.

This clone was counted once. The V and J genes are TRBV4-3 and TRBJ2-3; 11 nucleotides match TRBD2. The trim removed 1 base at V and 6 bases at J, leaving 3 bases unmatched. The V gene's germline CDR1 is LGHNA and CDR2 YSLEER. CDR3 length equals 15 residues. This CDR3 is CASSQVAGGPDTQYF. The CDR3 region has the DNA TGCGCCAGCAGCCAAGTAGCGGGGGGGCCCGATACGCAGTATTTT.

The chain carries TRBV6-5 and TRBJ1-2; D is perhaps TRBD1 (6 bases). CDR1 MNHEY and CDR2 SVGAGI come from the germline V gene. V lost 2 bases to trimming and J lost 8 bases, with 9 bases between them. There are 12 residues in the CDR3. CDR3 nucleotides: TGTGCCAGCAGTTACCAGGGGCAGGGCTACACCTTC. Translation gives CASSYQGQGYTF.

This clone was observed a handful of times. The chain couples TRBV5-6 to TRBJ2-7; no firm D call. There are 14 residues in the CDR3. The germline V and J ends were trimmed by 3 bases and 0 bases, with 10 bases remaining between them. Germline V gene lookup returns CDR1 SGHDT and CDR2 YYEEEE. The CDR3, as DNA: TGTGCCAGCAGCTCTTCACTGAGCTCCTACGAGCAGTACTTC. Its protein is CASSSSLSSYEQYF. Filled out from reference TRBV5-6 and TRBJ2-7, the complete variable domain reads DAGVTQSPTHLIKTRGQQVTLRCSPKSGHDTVSWYQQALGQGPQFIFQYYEEEERQRGNFPDRFSGHQFPNYSSELNVNALLLGDSALYLCASSSSLSSYEQYFGPGTRLTVT.